The rows below give T cell receptor beta chains drawn from one sample of a study of cytomegalovirus exposure and HLA in healthy donors. Data came from immunoSEQ multiplex PCR; TCRdb stores just in-frame clones and leaves some out. This table has around 200,000 clones, 83% appearing once. The sequenced material came from PBMCs. The receptors derive from a man in his fifties or sixties in good health and CMV-seronegative. Both conserved end residues are part of each CDR3. Each record gives: J gene, V gene, clone size, D gene, CDR3 protein, CDR3 DNA. A D gene is named only where the DNA matches it firmly. Part of the rows lack a size; the others show once, few, many or a class for expanded clones.

TRBJ2-2,TRBV6-5,NA,TRBD1,CASSLGQANTGELFF,TGTGCCAGCAGTTTAGGACAGGCGAACACCGGGGAGCTGTTTTTT
TRBJ2-6,TRBV19,NA,NA,CASLVSGSGANVLTF,TGTGCCAGTCTAGTGTCCGGCTCTGGGGCCAACGTCCTGACTTTC
TRBJ2-7,TRBV2,NA,TRBD2,CASSETLAGVVEQYF,TGTGCCAGCAGTGAAACCCTTGCGGGGGTCGTCGAGCAGTACTTC
TRBJ2-1,TRBV27,NA,TRBD2,CASSLIPSGSVYNEQFF,TGTGCCAGCAGTTTAATTCCTAGCGGGAGCGTCTACAATGAGCAGTTCTTC
TRBJ1-4,TRBV18,NA,NA,CASSPGQYNEKLFF,TGTGCCAGCTCACCCGGACAGTATAATGAAAAACTGTTTTTT
TRBJ1-1,TRBV15,NA,NA,CATSRLKEGRAFF,TGTGCCACCAGCAGACTAAAAGAGGGCAGAGCTTTCTTT
TRBJ2-7,TRBV7-2,NA,NA,CASSPQTGKSSYEQYF,TGTGCCAGCAGCCCCCAGACGGGAAAAAGCTCCTACGAGCAGTACTTC
TRBJ2-7,TRBV7-2,NA,NA,CASSLFAGNYEQYF,TGTGCCAGCAGCTTATTCGCGGGAAACTACGAGCAGTACTTC
TRBJ2-5,TRBV18,NA,TRBD1,CASSPLTGLQETQYF,TGTGCCAGCTCACCACTGACAGGGCTCCAAGAGACCCAGTACTTC
TRBJ1-4,TRBV19,NA,NA,CASSIGRTNEKLFF,TGTGCCAGTAGTATTGGCAGAACTAATGAAAAACTGTTTTTT
TRBJ2-7,TRBV7-9,once,TRBD1,CASTLPGSGGASEQYF,TGTGCCAGCACCCTCCCAGGGTCAGGGGGCGCGAGCGAGCAGTACTTC
TRBJ2-3,TRBV6-1,NA,TRBD2,CASKASGTVDTQYF,TGTGCCAGCAAGGCTAGCGGGACTGTGGATACGCAGTATTTT
TRBJ1-4,TRBV9,NA,TRBD1,CASSVAAGGKLFF,TGTGCCAGCAGCGTAGCTGCAGGGGGCAAACTGTTTTTT
TRBJ1-2,TRBV5-4,NA,TRBD1,CASSFGQGVGNGYTF,TGTGCCAGCAGCTTCGGACAGGGGGTTGGGAATGGCTACACCTTC
TRBJ1-3,TRBV11-1,NA,TRBD1,CASSLRGRTGNTIYF,TGTGCCAGCAGCTTGAGGGGGCGTACTGGAAACACCATATATTTT
TRBJ1-5,TRBV19,NA,TRBD1,CASTSGGGQPQHF,TGTGCCAGTACTTCAGGGGGCGGTCAGCCCCAGCATTTT
TRBJ2-5,TRBV15,NA,TRBD1,CATSRGDRGSKETQYF,TGTGCCACCAGCAGAGGGGACAGGGGGTCGAAAGAGACCCAGTACTTC
TRBJ1-1,TRBV7-3,NA,NA,CASSLTGDAEAFF,TGTGCCAGCAGCTTAACTGGAGATGCTGAAGCTTTCTTT
TRBJ2-3,TRBV7-2,NA,TRBD1,CASSLQGTRGTDTQYF,TGTGCCAGCAGCCTACAGGGGACAAGAGGGACAGATACGCAGTATTTT
TRBJ1-4,TRBV5-1,NA,NA,CASSVGPGGAEKLFF,TGCGCCAGCAGCGTAGGACCCGGGGGTGCTGAAAAACTGTTTTTT
TRBJ2-1,TRBV19,NA,TRBD1,CASSIGQVGEQFF,TGTGCCAGTAGTATTGGACAGGTCGGGGAACAGTTCTTC
TRBJ2-1,TRBV7-2,few,TRBD2,CASSLTSGGWIYNEQFF,TGTGCCAGCAGCCTCACTAGCGGGGGATGGATCTACAATGAGCAGTTCTTC
TRBJ2-7,TRBV7-2,NA,TRBD1,CASSLRRDRGYEQYF,TGTGCCAGCAGCTTGCGCCGGGACAGGGGTTACGAGCAGTACTTC
TRBJ2-2,TRBV6-6,NA,TRBD2,CASRPSGRNTGELFF,TGTGCCAGCAGACCAAGCGGGAGAAACACCGGGGAGCTGTTTTTT
TRBJ1-2,TRBV18,NA,TRBD1,CASSIRDRGAYYGYTF,TGTGCCAGCTCAATTCGGGACAGGGGGGCGTACTATGGCTACACCTTC
TRBJ1-2,TRBV7-9,once,NA,CSSSYDNTGGGDYGYTF,TGTTCCAGCAGCTATGACAATACAGGTGGTGGCGACTATGGCTACACCTTC
TRBJ2-7,TRBV7-2,NA,NA,CASSPLVGYRLF,TGTGCCAGCAGCCCGCTCGTCGGTTACCGACTGTTC
TRBJ2-2,TRBV18,NA,NA,CASSVGQPTGELFF,TGTGCCAGCTCAGTTGGACAGCCTACCGGGGAGCTGTTTTTT
TRBJ2-5,TRBV5-1,NA,TRBD2,CASSRTSGGTKETQYF,TGCGCCAGCAGCAGGACTAGCGGGGGGACGAAAGAGACCCAGTACTTC
TRBJ2-7,TRBV5-1,NA,TRBD1,CASSLGGTGGGEQYF,TGCGCCAGCAGCTTGGGGGGGACAGGGGGAGGCGAGCAGTACTTC
TRBJ1-5,TRBV30,few,NA,CAWSLGSNQPQHF,TGTGCCTGGAGTCTAGGCAGTAATCAGCCCCAGCATTTT
TRBJ2-4,TRBV7-2,NA,NA,CASSLATSSGIQYF,TGTGCCAGCAGCTTGGCAACTAGTTCGGGCATTCAGTACTTC
TRBJ2-3,TRBV27,NA,TRBD2,CASTAGLSTDTQYF,TGTGCCAGCACAGCGGGACTTAGCACAGATACGCAGTATTTT
TRBJ2-3,TRBV6-1,NA,TRBD2,CASRGLAVLGDTQYF,TGTGCCAGCAGGGGACTAGCGGTTTTAGGAGATACGCAGTATTTT
TRBJ2-7,TRBV6-1,NA,TRBD2,CASSEAWGGAYEQYF,TGTGCCAGCAGTGAAGCCTGGGGGGGGGCCTACGAGCAGTACTTC
TRBJ2-7,TRBV30,NA,NA,CAWSLISRAEQYF,TGTGCCTGGAGCCTAATATCCAGGGCCGAGCAGTACTTC
TRBJ1-2,TRBV20-1,NA,TRBD1,CSALQGDYTF,TGCAGTGCTTTACAGGGGGACTACACCTTC
TRBJ2-5,TRBV5-6,NA,TRBD2,CASSPTSGQETQYF,TGTGCCAGCAGCCCGACTAGCGGACAAGAGACCCAGTACTTC
TRBJ1-6,TRBV5-5,NA,NA,CASSSSGRTGSPLHF,TGTGCCAGCAGCTCCTCAGGGCGAACAGGTTCACCCCTCCACTTT
TRBJ1-1,TRBV7-3,NA,NA,CASSLTSGEGTEAFF,TGTGCCAGCAGCTTAACGTCAGGGGAAGGCACTGAAGCTTTCTTT
TRBJ1-2,TRBV6-5,NA,TRBD1,CASSRGGGYGYTF,TGTGCCAGCAGTAGAGGGGGCGGCTATGGCTACACCTTC
TRBJ2-3,TRBV19,NA,NA,CASSTRQGTDTQYF,TGTGCCAGTAGTACGAGACAGGGCACAGATACGCAGTATTTT
TRBJ2-3,TRBV30,NA,NA,CAGGPLGTDTQYF,TGTGCTGGAGGGCCATTGGGCACAGATACGCAGTATTTT
TRBJ1-2,TRBV19,NA,NA,CASTPGLRNYGYTF,TGTGCCAGTACCCCGGGACTTAGGAACTATGGCTACACCTTC
TRBJ1-5,TRBV6-1,NA,TRBD1,CASSEAGTGGLKPQHF,TGTGCCAGCAGTGAAGCCGGGACAGGGGGCTTGAAGCCCCAGCATTTT
TRBJ2-3,TRBV28,NA,TRBD1,CASSRRGLQGTDTQYF,TGTGCCAGCAGTCGTAGGGGGCTGCAGGGCACAGATACGCAGTATTTT
TRBJ1-1,TRBV4-1,NA,NA,CASSLTGGSTEAFF,TGCGCCAGCAGCCTCACGGGGGGATCGACTGAAGCTTTCTTT
TRBJ1-1,TRBV7-3,NA,TRBD1,CASSSNRDSYTEAFF,TGTGCCAGCAGCTCAAACCGGGACAGTTACACTGAAGCTTTCTTT
TRBJ1-5,TRBV28,NA,NA,CASSLSGLGYQPQHF,TGTGCCAGCAGTCTATCAGGGTTAGGATATCAGCCCCAGCATTTT
TRBJ2-1,TRBV18,NA,TRBD2,CASSPIRGGNNEQFF,TGTGCCAGCTCACCAATCCGGGGGGGGAACAATGAGCAGTTCTTC
TRBJ2-3,TRBV2,NA,TRBD1,CASRDRSGPDTQYF,TGTGCCAGCAGGGACAGGTCGGGGCCAGATACGCAGTATTTT
TRBJ1-1,TRBV7-2,NA,TRBD1,CASSTRQGPSSTEAFF,TGTGCCAGCAGCACCCGACAGGGGCCGAGTTCCACTGAAGCTTTCTTT
TRBJ2-3,TRBV4-3,NA,TRBD1,CASSQGQGAIDTQYF,TGCGCCAGCAGCCAAGGACAGGGGGCAATAGATACGCAGTATTTT
TRBJ2-3,TRBV5-1,NA,NA,CASTQVSTDTQYF,TGCGCCAGCACCCAGGTTAGCACAGATACGCAGTATTTT
TRBJ2-1,TRBV4-1,NA,TRBD2,CASSQGDYSYNEQFF,TGCGCCAGCAGCCAGGGGGACTACTCCTACAATGAGCAGTTCTTC
TRBJ2-5,TRBV28,once,NA,CATAGFQETQYF,TGTGCCACCGCGGGATTCCAAGAGACCCAGTACTTC
TRBJ2-1,TRBV19,NA,NA,CASLGAGWGNYNEQFF,TGTGCCAGTCTCGGGGCGGGGTGGGGCAACTACAATGAGCAGTTCTTC
TRBJ2-7,TRBV30,few,NA,CAWSVSRQSYEQYF,TGTGCCTGGAGTGTATCGCGACAGTCCTACGAGCAGTACTTC
TRBJ1-5,TRBV28,NA,TRBD1,CASSRQGAVQPQHF,TGTGCCAGCAGTAGACAGGGGGCGGTTCAGCCCCAGCATTTT
TRBJ2-3,TRBV7-3,NA,NA,CASSRQTVRDTQYF,TGTGCCAGCAGCCGTCAGACAGTGCGAGATACGCAGTATTTT